These 21 T cell receptor beta chains originate from one sample sequenced in a study of identical twins. TCRdb called the 5' RACE reads again in MiXCR, with one record for every CDR3 protein. Of 700,000 to 950,000 distinct CDR3 sequences in the sample, about 12% were seen once. The same specimen was also included in a second study, on yellow fever vaccine responses in identical twins.

Sequences were obtained from PBMCs. The receptors shown here come from a young woman in good health.

The sample holds many counts of this clonotype. The DNA of the CDR3 is TGCGCCAGCAGCCAAGATTCGGGGTGGGACATTCAGTACTTC. Protein product: CASSQDSGWDIQYF. The J gene is TRBJ2-4, the V gene TRBV4-1, with D perhaps matching TRBD2 (5 bases). CDR3 length: 14 amino acids. Germline loops: CDR1 MGHRA, CDR2 YSYEKL. The germline V and J ends were trimmed by 0 bases and 8 bases, with 11 bases remaining between them.

This clonotype was counted once. This sequence joins TRBV11-3 and TRBJ2-2; 9 bases are shared with TRBD2. Looked up from germline, CDR1 is SGHNT and CDR2 is YENEEA. The CDR3 length is 17 residues. J gave up 2 bases and V 5 bases, and 9 bases lay outside the gene matches. The CDR3 DNA reads TGTGCCAGCAGCCTATTTGCCGGGACTAGCAACACCGGGGAGCTGTTTTTT. This translates into CASSLFAGTSNTGELFF.

The chain uses TRBV20-1 and TRBJ2-5; 8 bases fit TRBD2. The CDR3 consists of 16 residues. Germline V gives CDR1 DFQATT, CDR2 SNEGSKA (reference sequence). With 0 bases clipped from V and 2 bases from J, the junction kept 8 bases outside the gene matches. The CDR3: CSARDDGAGEQETQYF. The DNA of the CDR3 is TGCAGTGCTAGAGATGATGGAGCGGGGGAGCAAGAGACCCAGTACTTC.

This clonotype showed up just a few times. CDR3 sequence (DNA): TGTGCCAGTAGTTCAGAAGGTTGGGGTCAGCCCCAGCATTTT. Residues: CASSSEGWGQPQHF. The chain combines TRBV19 with TRBJ1-5; unclear D gene. This CDR3 is built from 14 residues. In germline, CDR1 is LNHDA, CDR2 SQIVND (reference sequence). V lost 5 bases, J lost 6 bases, and 14 bases lay in between.

In its sample, this clonotype was seen a few times. The genes are TRBV20-1 and TRBJ2-1; TRBD2 agrees at 11 bases. This CDR3 is built from 15 residues. J gave up 7 bases and V 3 bases, and 8 bases lay outside the gene matches. From germline, CDR1 is DFQATT and CDR2 SNEGSKA (reference sequence). CDR3 sequence (DNA): TGCAGTGCTAGTGATACTAGCGGGAGTGGGAATGAGCAGTTCTTC. Translating it yields CSASDTSGSGNEQFF.

The CDR3 here is CASSLPLLGSNEKLFF. CDR3 DNA sequence: TGTGCCAGCAGCTTGCCGCTCTTGGGTTCTAATGAAAAACTGTTTTTT. The chain uses TRBV7-6 and TRBJ1-4; D is unresolved. Germline V gene data show CDR1 as SGHVS and CDR2 as FNYEAQ. With 3 bases removed from V and 3 bases from J, the gap between germline ends came to 14 bases. CDR3 length: 16 residues.

This clonotype has only a few counts. The chain carries TRBV4-2 and TRBJ2-7; D gene ambiguous. The germline V gene has CDR1 LGHNA and CDR2 YNFKEQ. V was trimmed by 1 base and J by 2 bases, leaving 15 bases between them. The length of the CDR3 is 16 residues. The CDR3 DNA reads TGTGCCAGCAGCCAAGTTTTGGGCCAGTCAACCTACGAGCAGTACTTC. This sequence encodes CASSQVLGQSTYEQYF.

V and J are TRBV5-1 and TRBJ2-2; TRBD1 matches at 7 bases. The ends lost 0 bases at V and 2 bases at J; junction bases unmatched: 4. This CDR3 is built from 16 residues. CDR1 is SGHRS and CDR2 is YFSETQ in the germline V gene. The CDR3 spells CASSLGGQANTGELFF. Written as DNA, the CDR3 is TGCGCCAGCAGCTTGGGTGGACAGGCCAACACCGGGGAGCTGTTTTTT.

The sample holds many counts of this clonotype. The chain recombines TRBV10-3 with TRBJ2-2; 9 bases line up with TRBD1. The junction had 4 bases not matched to a gene; V was cut back by 3 bases and J by 5 bases. This CDR3 has 15 amino acids. Germline CDR1 ENHRY, CDR2 SYGVKD. DNA for the CDR3: TGTGCCATCAGTGATGACAGGGGGGTTACCGGGGAGCTGTTTTTT. Encoded protein: CAISDDRGVTGELFF.

The chain recombines TRBV20-1 with TRBJ2-7, with 8 nucleotides matching TRBD1. Germline CDR1 is DFQATT and CDR2 is SNEGSKA (reference sequence). The V gene end was trimmed by 0 bases and the J gene end by 3 bases; junction bases not matched to a gene: 10. This CDR3 is 16 amino acids long. The CDR3 DNA reads as TGCAGTGCTAGAGAACAAGAGGGGACAGGAGGCTACGAGCAGTACTTC. Translated: CSAREQEGTGGYEQYF.

The V gene is TRBV24-1, the J gene TRBJ2-1; 8 bases line up with TRBD2. The germline gives CDR1 KGHDR, CDR2 SFDVKD. The CDR3 covers 14 residues. The V and J ends lost 3 bases and 9 bases, in that order; junction bases with no gene match: 6. CDR3 loop: CATSDTGGPSEQFF. The CDR3 region has the DNA TGTGCCACCAGTGATACGGGAGGGCCGAGTGAGCAGTTCTTC.

This clonotype was seen a few times. V gene TRBV12-3 or TRBV12-4 combines with J gene TRBJ1-2; maybe TRBD1 (5 bases). The CDR3 totals 11 residues. Between the trimmed V and J ends, which lost 10 bases and 5 bases, there was a span of 11 bases. CDR3 region: CATRGGYGYTF. The CDR3 nucleotides are TGTGCCACCCGCGGGGGATATGGCTACACCTTC.

The V gene is TRBV12-3 or TRBV12-4, the J gene TRBJ1-2, with 11 bases fitting TRBD1. The ends lost 5 bases at V and 8 bases at J; junction bases unmatched: 7. The CDR3 is 14 residues long. CDR3 nucleotide sequence: TGTGCCAGCAGTGAGGACAGGGGGCATCAAGGCTACACCTTC. This gives the protein CASSEDRGHQGYTF.

The J gene is TRBJ2-5, the V gene TRBV6-1, with D maybe TRBD2 (6 bases). Per germline, CDR1 MNHNS and CDR2 SASEGT. The ends were cut back, 6 bases at V and 5 bases at J, with 22 bases in the middle. This CDR3 is built from 16 residues. The CDR3 DNA sequence: TGTGCCAGCAGACCTCCCGCCTCGGAGGGCCGGGAGACCCAGTACTTC. Translation gives CASRPPASEGRETQYF.

The sample holds a few counts of this clonotype. J is TRBJ2-2 and V is TRBV7-9; D is uncertain. Germline CDR1 reads SEHNR; CDR2 reads FQNEAQ (reference sequence). This CDR3 has 11 amino acids. V lost 11 bases to trimming and J lost 5 bases, with 9 bases between them. CDR3 sequence reads: CAPGETGELFF. The CDR3 DNA reads TGTGCCCCCGGAGAGACCGGGGAGCTGTTTTTT.

This clonotype was counted a few times. The rearrangement joins TRBV7-8 to TRBJ2-5; TRBD2 is a possible D gene (6 bases). This CDR3 has 13 residues. V lost 7 bases, J lost 4 bases, and 13 bases lay in between. Germline assignment: CDR1 SGHVS and CDR2 FQNEAQ. The CDR3 sequence is CASNTGVGETQYF. The CDR3 DNA follows: TGTGCCAGCAACACGGGGGTAGGAGAGACCCAGTACTTC.

This clonotype was counted between two and nine times. The chain links TRBV10-3 to TRBJ2-1; 7 positions agree with TRBD1. Germline CDR1 is ENHRY and CDR2 is SYGVKD. The CDR3 covers 12 residues. Germline trimming cut 5 bases from V and 5 bases from J; bases unmatched to any gene: 0. CDR3 region: CAISQGDNEQFF. In DNA, the CDR3 is TGTGCCATCAGTCAGGGGGACAATGAGCAGTTCTTC.

This clonotype has ten or more counts. The chain has TRBV28 and TRBJ2-1; a weak D match, TRBD2 (6 bases). This CDR3 is built from 14 residues. Germline V CDR1 and CDR2: MDHEN, SYDVKM. V lost 1 base to trimming and J lost 12 bases, with 16 bases between them. CDR3 nucleotide sequence: TGTGCCAGCAGTTTATCTTCGGGACTTTCTGGGCAGTTCTTC. This encodes CASSLSSGLSGQFF.

This clonotype was observed many times. The chain combines TRBV20-1 with TRBJ2-3; 8 bases align to TRBD2. CDR3 length: 15 residues. J was trimmed by 0 bases and V by 0 bases; bases with no gene match: 2. Germline values: CDR1 DFQATT, CDR2 SNEGSKA (reference sequence). The DNA for the CDR3 is TGCAGTGCTAGAGATGCTAGCGGGAGCACAGATACGCAGTATTTT. Translating it yields CSARDASGSTDTQYF.

This clonotype was picked up many times. The chain carries TRBV20-1 and TRBJ2-2, with D possibly called TRBD1 or TRBD2 (5 bases each). Germline CDR1 and CDR2: DFQATT and SNEGSKA (reference sequence). Deletions cut 1 base from V and 4 bases from J, with 10 bases between. The CDR3 runs 14 residues. The CDR3 nucleotides read TGCAGTGCTAGAGTTGGGGGAAGCACCGGGGAGCTGTTTTTT. Translated: CSARVGGSTGELFF.

This clonotype has a handful of counts. The chain joins TRBV20-1 to TRBJ2-7, with a possible D match to TRBD1 (6 bases). The germline V and J ends were trimmed by 4 bases and 2 bases, with 9 bases remaining between them. Germline-derived CDR1 and CDR2 are DFQATT and SNEGSKA (reference sequence). The CDR3 sequence is 12 residues long. The CDR3 here is CSATRDTYEQYV. Here the CDR3 DNA reads TGCAGTGCTACCCGGGACACCTACGAGCAGTACGTC.